The next 20 T cell receptor beta chains were all read from a single sample in a study of blood T cell repertoires in COVID-19. Sequenced by immunoSEQ multiplex PCR; TCRdb stores in-frame clones only, minus some. The top ten clones hold roughly 2% of a sample with under 300,000 clones, about 80% of them seen once. The sequenced sample consisted of peripheral blood. The receptors were sampled from a man aged 25 to 40 who had recovered from COVID-19.

This chain joins TRBV11-2 and TRBJ2-3, with D possibly matching TRBD2 (7 bases). The germline V gene encodes CDR1 SGHAT and CDR2 FQNNGV. The CDR3 sequence is 15 residues long. Trimming removed 5 bases from V and 3 bases from J, with 15 bases in between. CDR3 DNA sequence: TGTGCCAGCAGCGTGAGCAGGGGAGGGACAGATACGCAGTATTTT. Its protein product is CASSVSRGGTDTQYF.

This chain links TRBV3-1 (or the pseudogene TRBV3-2) with TRBJ2-1, with a possible D match to TRBD1 (5 bases). The length of the CDR3 is 15 residues. V was cut by 4 bases and J by 5 bases, with 15 bases left in between. CDR1 and CDR2 (germline): LGHDT, YNNKEL (reference sequence). The CDR3 protein is CASSPSDSGHNEQFF. The DNA for the CDR3 is TGTGCCAGCAGCCCCTCCGACAGTGGGCACAATGAGCAGTTCTTC.

This clone has just a few counts. J is TRBJ2-7 and V is TRBV7-9; the D gene is possibly TRBD1 (5 bases). The CDR3 has 16 amino acids. The V gene's germline CDR1 is SEHNR and CDR2 FQNEAQ (reference sequence). V lost 0 bases and J 0 bases, leaving 12 bases between the germline ends. CDR3 sequence (DNA): TGTGCCAGCAGCTTAGCTCGACAGAAAGACTCCTACGAGCAGTACTTC. It encodes CASSLARQKDSYEQYF.

J is TRBJ1-1 and V is TRBV19; the D is unclear. The V gene lost 5 bases and the J gene lost 1 base, with 14 bases spanning the gap. Germline V gene lookup returns CDR1 LNHDA and CDR2 SQIVND (reference sequence). The CDR3 runs to 15 residues. CDR3 bases: TGTGCCAGTAGTCCCCGTTTGCGGGAGAACACTGAAGCTTTCTTT. Its translation: CASSPRLRENTEAFF.

This clone was picked up one time. This chain links TRBV28 with TRBJ1-1, with D tentatively TRBD1 (5 bases). The CDR3 spans 11 residues. Germline V gene lookup returns CDR1 MDHEN and CDR2 SYDVKM. V dropped 8 bases and J dropped 8 bases, with 12 bases sitting between them. Here the CDR3 DNA reads TGTGCCAGCGGTGGGAAGGGGGAAGCTTTCTTT. Translated: CASGGKGEAFF.

The chain uses TRBV7-2 and TRBJ2-3, with 9 bases identical to TRBD1. Per germline, CDR1 SGHTA and CDR2 FQGNSA. This CDR3 has 16 amino acids. The V gene end was trimmed by 8 bases and the J gene end by 4 bases; junction bases not matched to a gene: 13. The CDR3 nucleotides are TGTGCCAGCGGATTTTTACAGGGGGCTGGCGCAGATACGCAGTATTTT. Translated, it gives CASGFLQGAGADTQYF.

The chain has TRBV6-5 and TRBJ1-6; D not certain. Germline V CDR1 and CDR2: MNHEY, SVGAGI. The length of the CDR3 is 13 residues. V was clipped by 8 bases and J by 7 bases, with 12 bases between them. For the CDR3, the DNA is TGTGCCAGCCGCCCACAAGAAAATTCACCCCTCCACTTT. Encoded protein: CASRPQENSPLHF.

The rearrangement joins TRBV5-1 to TRBJ2-2, with D unclear. CDR3 size: 12 residues. Germline assignment: CDR1 SGHRS and CDR2 YFSETQ. The V and J ends lost 7 bases and 8 bases respectively, with 12 bases between them. The CDR3 DNA reads as TGCGCCAGCCGTGCTACGGAGGGGGAGCTGTTTTTT. Residues: CASRATEGELFF.

This rearrangement joins TRBV3-1 (or the pseudogene TRBV3-2) to TRBJ2-1; 8 positions match TRBD1. Trimming removed 5 bases from V and 4 bases from J; junction bases left unmatched: 10. This CDR3 spans 16 amino acids. CDR1 and CDR2 from the germline V gene are LGHDT and YNNKEL (reference sequence). The CDR3 loop is CASSYNPGQGYNEQFF. CDR3 nucleotide sequence: TGTGCCAGCAGCTACAACCCTGGACAGGGTTACAATGAGCAGTTCTTC.

The V call is TRBV5-1, the J call TRBJ2-6, with TRBD1 matching 9 bases. V lost 4 bases, J lost 3 bases, and 8 bases stayed unmatched. The CDR3 extends over 17 amino acids. Germline CDR1 reads SGHRS; CDR2 reads YFSETQ. In nucleotides, the CDR3 is TGCGCCAGCAGCCACCGGGACAGGGAAGGTGGGGCCAACGTCCTGACTTTC. Its translation is CASSHRDREGGANVLTF. Using reference TRBV5-1 and TRBJ2-6 for the parts outside the CDR3, the full variable domain is KAGVTQTPRYLIKTRGQQVTLSCSPISGHRSVSWYQQTPGQGLQFLFEYFSETQRNKGNFPGRFSGRQFSNSRSEMNVSTLELGDSALYLCASSHRDREGGANVLTFGAGSRLTVL.

The chain recombines TRBV4-1 with TRBJ1-1, with 8 bases that match TRBD1. The V segment lost 3 bases and the J segment 1 base; nucleotides outside the gene matches: 4. Germline CDR1 reads MGHRA; CDR2 reads YSYEKL. This CDR3 is built from 15 residues. The CDR3 nucleotides read TGCGCCAGCAGCCACCGGACAGGGAGGAACACTGAAGCTTTCTTT. It codes for CASSHRTGRNTEAFF.

The chain recombines TRBV5-5 with TRBJ2-7; 8 positions agree with TRBD1. After removal of 4 bases from V and 7 bases from J, the junction contained 10 bases not matched to a gene. This CDR3 is built from 14 residues. Looked up from germline, CDR1 is SGHKS and CDR2 is YYEKEE (reference sequence). The CDR3: CASSTTGTGLEQYF. The CDR3 DNA is TGTGCCAGCAGCACAACCGGGACAGGCCTAGAGCAGTACTTC.

V is TRBV11-1 and J is TRBJ2-7; TRBD1 agrees at 8 bases. This CDR3 is built from 14 residues. The V and J ends lost 3 bases and 6 bases, in that order; junction bases with no gene match: 7. CDR1 and CDR2 from the germline V gene are SGHAT and FQDESV (reference sequence). The CDR3 spells CASSFIQGAPEQYF. The CDR3 nucleotides read TGTGCCAGCAGCTTCATTCAGGGGGCGCCCGAGCAGTACTTC.

This chain joins TRBV10-2 and TRBJ2-3; 13 bases agree with TRBD2. V was clipped by 8 bases and J by 0 bases; unmatched bases: 8. Germline CDR1 WSHSY, CDR2 SAAADI. This CDR3 has 17 amino acids. CDR3 nucleotide sequence: TGCGCCAGCCTAGACGGGACTAGCGGGGTTAGCACAGATACGCAGTATTTT. Its translation: CASLDGTSGVSTDTQYF.

The V gene is TRBV9, the J gene TRBJ1-5; D might be TRBD1 (5 bases). The CDR3 is 14 amino acids. Germline V gene data show CDR1 as SGDLS and CDR2 as YYNGEE. The V end was cut by 3 bases, the J end by 4 bases, with 11 bases between. The CDR3: CASSGKGSNQPQHF. CDR3 bases: TGTGCCAGCAGCGGAAAGGGGTCAAATCAGCCCCAGCATTTT.

The chain employs TRBV6-5 and TRBJ1-1; D is possibly TRBD1 (6 bases). The germline V gene encodes CDR1 MNHEY and CDR2 SVGAGI. The CDR3 runs to 14 residues. V was trimmed by 6 bases and J by 9 bases, leaving 20 bases between them. CDR3 bases: TGTGCCAGCAGCCTTCGACAGGTCGGAAGGAAAGCTTTCTTT. It translates to CASSLRQVGRKAFF.

V gene TRBV7-3 combines with J gene TRBJ2-1; D is possibly TRBD1 (6 bases). The CDR3 has 12 residues. The germline V and J ends were trimmed by 5 bases and 9 bases, with 11 bases remaining between them. CDR1 SGHTA and CDR2 FQGTGA come from the germline V gene. The CDR3 protein is CASSKRGSEQFF. As DNA, the CDR3 is TGTGCCAGCAGCAAAAGGGGGAGTGAGCAGTTCTTC. The entire variable domain, with the rest obtained from reference TRBV7-3 and TRBJ2-1, is as follows: GAGVSQTPSNKVTEKGKYVELRCDPISGHTALYWYRQSLGQGPEFLIYFQGTGAADDSGLPNDRFFAVRPEGSVSTLKIQRTERGDSAVYLCASSKRGSEQFFGPGTRLTVL.

This clone was recorded only once. This rearrangement joins TRBV27 to TRBJ1-2, with D hard to call. The CDR3 consists of 15 residues. CDR1 is MNHEY, CDR2 SMNVEV, per germline (reference sequence). The V gene lost 8 bases and the J gene lost 3 bases, with 19 bases spanning the gap. The CDR3 DNA reads as TGTGCCAGCGCTACCTCGTTAACAGCGGACTATGGCTACACCTTC. Protein product: CASATSLTADYGYTF.

The chain is built from TRBV27 and TRBJ2-1; tentatively, D is TRBD1 (8 bases). In germline, CDR1 is MNHEY, CDR2 SMNVEV (reference sequence). V was cut by 6 bases and J by 9 bases, with 15 bases left in between. This CDR3 has 13 amino acids. CDR3: CASRAGGGSEQFF. DNA for the CDR3: TGTGCCAGCAGGGCAGGGGGCGGGAGTGAGCAGTTCTTC.

CDR3 sequence (DNA): TGCGCCAGCAGCCAAACCCAACTCGAAGGCTACACCTTC. Amino acids: CASSQTQLEGYTF. The chain links TRBV5-1 to TRBJ1-2, with no clear D. The CDR3 sequence is 13 residues long. CDR1 is SGHRS and CDR2 is YFSETQ in the germline V gene. V lost 4 bases, J lost 8 bases, and 15 bases lay in between.